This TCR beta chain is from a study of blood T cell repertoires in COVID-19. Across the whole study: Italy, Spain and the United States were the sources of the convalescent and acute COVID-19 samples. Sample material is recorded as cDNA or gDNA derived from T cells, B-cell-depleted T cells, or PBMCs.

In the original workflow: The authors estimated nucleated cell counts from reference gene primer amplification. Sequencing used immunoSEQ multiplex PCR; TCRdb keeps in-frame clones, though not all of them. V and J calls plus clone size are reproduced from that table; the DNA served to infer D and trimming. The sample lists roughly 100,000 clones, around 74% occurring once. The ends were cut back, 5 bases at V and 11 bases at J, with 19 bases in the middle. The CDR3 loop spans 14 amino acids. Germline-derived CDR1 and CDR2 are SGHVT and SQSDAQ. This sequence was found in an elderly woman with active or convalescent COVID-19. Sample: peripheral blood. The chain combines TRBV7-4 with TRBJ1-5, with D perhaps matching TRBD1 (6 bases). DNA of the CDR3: TGTGCCAGCAGCGTCATGACCAGGGGCCAGTCCCAGCATTTT. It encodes CASSVMTRGQSQHF. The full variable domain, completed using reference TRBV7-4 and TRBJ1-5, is GAGVSQSPRYKVAKRGRDVALRCDSISGHVTLYWYRQTLGQGSEVLTYSQSDAQRDKSGRPSGRFSAERPERSVSTLKIQRTEQGDSAVYLCASSVMTRGQSQHFGDGTRLSIL.